This is a list of T cell receptor beta chains from one sample in a study of cytomegalovirus exposure and HLA in healthy donors. The data were produced by immunoSEQ multiplex PCR, yet TCRdb's version contains in-frame clones alone and is incomplete. Recorded here are 25,000 to 30,000 clones; the top ten clones represent roughly 0.65%. The specimen sequenced was PBMCs. The receptors here all came from a man younger than 40 in good health and CMV-seronegative. The CDR3 runs from the conserved cysteine through the conserved F or W. The D gene is left open where the match is weak.

d_call	j_call	v_call	cdr3_nt	cdr3_aa
.	TRBJ2-7	TRBV5-1	TGCGCCAGCAGCTTGGGGGAGCTTACGGGCGAGCAGTACTTC	CASSLGELTGEQYF
.	TRBJ1-5	TRBV28	TGTGCCAGCAGTTTGCTAGATAGCAATCAGCCCCAGCATTTT	CASSLLDSNQPQHF
.	TRBJ1-5	TRBV15	TGTGCCACCAGCTATACAGGAGCGCATCAGCCCCAGCATTTT	CATSYTGAHQPQHF
TRBD1	TRBJ1-2	TRBV6-5	TGTGCCAGCAGTCTCAGGGGGGTCGACTATGGCTACACCTTC	CASSLRGVDYGYTF
.	TRBJ2-7	TRBV5-1	TGCGCCAGCACCGACCCCCTGGGCCGCTCCTACGAGCAGTACTTC	CASTDPLGRSYEQYF
.	TRBJ1-4	TRBV6-5	TGTGCCAGCAGTTTCGACAGTGGCTTGGGTGAAAAACTGTTTTTT	CASSFDSGLGEKLFF
.	TRBJ2-3	TRBV11-2	TGTGCCAGCAGCGCTAACGGTTTCACAGATACGCAGTATTTT	CASSANGFTDTQYF
.	TRBJ1-4	TRBV5-1	TGCGCCAGCAGCTTGGCCCAGGGGAATGAAAAACTGTTTTTT	CASSLAQGNEKLFF
TRBD2	TRBJ2-1	TRBV18	TGTGCCAGCTCACCACCGTTGGCTAGCGGGGGGAAGAATGAGCAGTTCTTC	CASSPPLASGGKNEQFF
.	TRBJ1-1	TRBV30	TGTGCCTGGGATGGCAGGATGAACACTGAAGCTTTCTTT	CAWDGRMNTEAFF
.	TRBJ2-2	TRBV5-1	TGCGCCAGCAGCACCAGTCCCCAGGGCGTCAACACCGGGGAGCTGTTTTTT	CASSTSPQGVNTGELFF
TRBD1	TRBJ1-1	TRBV28	TGTGCCAGCAGTTTTGACAGGGCAAAAACTGAAGCTTTCTTT	CASSFDRAKTEAFF
.	TRBJ2-6	TRBV30	TGTGCCTTCAGTGCTGGGGCCAACGTCCTGACTTTC	CAFSAGANVLTF
.	TRBJ2-7	TRBV5-1	TGCGCCAGCAGCCTAGCATTGCACACCTACGAGCAGTACTTC	CASSLALHTYEQYF
TRBD1	TRBJ1-5	TRBV7-9	TGTGCCAGCAGCTTTCGGAGAGGCAGGGGGTATCGTCAGCCCCAGCATTTT	CASSFRRGRGYRQPQHF
TRBD2	TRBJ2-7	TRBV7-9	TGTGCCAGCAGCCCGGGACTAGCGGGAGACTACGAGCAGTACTTC	CASSPGLAGDYEQYF
TRBD2	TRBJ2-1	TRBV7-2	TGTGCCAGCAGACTTACTAGCGGGAGCTACAATGAGCAGTTCTTC	CASRLTSGSYNEQFF
.	TRBJ2-5	TRBV11-3	TGTGCCAGCAGCCGGACAGTTCAAGAGACCCAGTACTTC	CASSRTVQETQYF
.	TRBJ2-7	TRBV27	TGTGCCAGCAGTTTTCAGGGGCCTCCATACGAGCAGTACTTC	CASSFQGPPYEQYF
TRBD1	TRBJ1-6	TRBV10-3	TGTGCCATCAGTGAGTTATTAAAAGGGGGCCATAATTCACCCCTCCACTTT	CAISELLKGGHNSPLHF
TRBD2	TRBJ2-3	TRBV4-3	TGCGCCAGCAGCCAAGAAAGGCGGGGACTAGCGGGGGAGAGGGATACGCAGTATTTT	CASSQERRGLAGERDTQYF
TRBD1	TRBJ2-3	TRBV5-4	TGTGCCAGCAGCAGGGGGACAGACACAGATACGCAGTATTTT	CASSRGTDTDTQYF
TRBD2	TRBJ2-7	TRBV14	TGTGCCAGCAGCCTTACTAGCGGGCGGATCGAGCAGTACTTC	CASSLTSGRIEQYF
.	TRBJ1-4	TRBV2	TGTGCCAGCAGTATCGAGCGGGAAAAACTGTTTTTT	CASSIEREKLFF
TRBD1	TRBJ2-3	TRBV18	TGTGCCAGCTCACCACCCAACAGGGGGTACACAGATACGCAGTATTTT	CASSPPNRGYTDTQYF
TRBD1	TRBJ1-1	TRBV30	TGTGCCTGGAGTGGGACAGGGGTTACTGAAGCTTTCTTT	CAWSGTGVTEAFF
TRBD2	TRBJ2-1	TRBV2	TGTGCCAGCAGTGTTAGCGGGGACTTTAATGAGCAGTTCTTC	CASSVSGDFNEQFF
.	TRBJ1-2	TRBV2	TGTGCCAGCAGTGAATCCCCTCGGAGGGAATATGGCTACACCTTC	CASSESPRREYGYTF
.	TRBJ2-5	TRBV18	TGTGCCAGCTCACCACCTTTGCAGGGGGGCCAAGAGACCCAGTACTTC	CASSPPLQGGQETQYF
TRBD1	TRBJ1-2	TRBV7-9	TGTGCCAGCAGCGAGGGACAGGGGTATGGCTACACCTTC	CASSEGQGYGYTF
.	TRBJ2-7	TRBV7-2	TGTGCCAGCAGCTTCGGGAGCTCCTACGAGCAGTACTTC	CASSFGSSYEQYF
.	TRBJ2-1	TRBV11-1	TGTGCCAGCAGCTTTGAACTAGCTTCTGAGCAGTTCTTC	CASSFELASEQFF
.	TRBJ2-5	TRBV5-1	TGCGCCAGCAGGTCAAGTCTAGTCCAAGAGACCCAGTACTTC	CASRSSLVQETQYF
TRBD2	TRBJ2-1	TRBV7-8	TGTGCCAGCAGCCCCGGACTAGCGGGGGGGCCTTACTATGAGCAGTTCTTC	CASSPGLAGGPYYEQFF
TRBD2	TRBJ2-3	TRBV7-8	TGTGCCAGCAGCCCCCCAGCGGGAGGCACAGATACGCAGTATTTT	CASSPPAGGTDTQYF
TRBD1	TRBJ1-1	TRBV2	TGTGCCAGCAGTTCACAGGGGGCTGAAGCTTTCTTT	CASSSQGAEAFF
TRBD1	TRBJ2-1	TRBV4-2	TGTGCCAGCAGGGGGACAGGGGGCAATGAGCAGTTCTTC	CASRGTGGNEQFF
TRBD2	TRBJ2-1	TRBV29-1	TGCAGCGTCTCCGGGACTAGCGGGAGCAATGAGCAGTTCTTC	CSVSGTSGSNEQFF
TRBD1	TRBJ2-7	TRBV4-3	TGCGCCAGCAGCCAAGATTTTGAGGGACAGGGGGCTCGCGAGCAGTACTTC	CASSQDFEGQGAREQYF
TRBD1	TRBJ2-7	TRBV15	TGTGCCACCAGCAGAGTGACAGGGGACTACGAGCAGTACTTC	CATSRVTGDYEQYF